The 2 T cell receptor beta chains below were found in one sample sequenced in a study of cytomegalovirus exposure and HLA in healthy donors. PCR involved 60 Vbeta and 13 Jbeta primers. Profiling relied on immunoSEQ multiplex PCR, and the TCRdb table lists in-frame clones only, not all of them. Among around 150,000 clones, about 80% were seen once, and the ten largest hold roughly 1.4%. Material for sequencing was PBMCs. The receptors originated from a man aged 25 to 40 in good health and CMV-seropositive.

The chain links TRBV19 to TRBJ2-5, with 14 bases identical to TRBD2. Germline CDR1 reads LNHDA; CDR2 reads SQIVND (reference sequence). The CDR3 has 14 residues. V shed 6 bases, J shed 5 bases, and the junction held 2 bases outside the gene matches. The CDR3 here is CASSRLAGGETQYF. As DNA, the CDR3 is TGTGCCAGTAGCAGACTAGCGGGGGGGGAGACCCAGTACTTC. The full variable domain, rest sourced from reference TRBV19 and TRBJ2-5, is DGGITQSPKYLFRKEGQNVTLSCEQNLNHDAMYWYRQDPGQGLRLIYYSQIVNDFQKGDIAEGYSVSREKKESFPLTVTSAQKNPTAFYLCASSRLAGGETQYFGPGTRLLVL.

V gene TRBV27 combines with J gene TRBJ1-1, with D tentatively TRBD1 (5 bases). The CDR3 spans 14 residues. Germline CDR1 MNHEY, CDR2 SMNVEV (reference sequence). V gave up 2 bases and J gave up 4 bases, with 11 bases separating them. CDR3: CASSLGRGGTEAFF. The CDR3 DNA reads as TGTGCCAGCAGTTTAGGTAGGGGAGGCACTGAAGCTTTCTTT.